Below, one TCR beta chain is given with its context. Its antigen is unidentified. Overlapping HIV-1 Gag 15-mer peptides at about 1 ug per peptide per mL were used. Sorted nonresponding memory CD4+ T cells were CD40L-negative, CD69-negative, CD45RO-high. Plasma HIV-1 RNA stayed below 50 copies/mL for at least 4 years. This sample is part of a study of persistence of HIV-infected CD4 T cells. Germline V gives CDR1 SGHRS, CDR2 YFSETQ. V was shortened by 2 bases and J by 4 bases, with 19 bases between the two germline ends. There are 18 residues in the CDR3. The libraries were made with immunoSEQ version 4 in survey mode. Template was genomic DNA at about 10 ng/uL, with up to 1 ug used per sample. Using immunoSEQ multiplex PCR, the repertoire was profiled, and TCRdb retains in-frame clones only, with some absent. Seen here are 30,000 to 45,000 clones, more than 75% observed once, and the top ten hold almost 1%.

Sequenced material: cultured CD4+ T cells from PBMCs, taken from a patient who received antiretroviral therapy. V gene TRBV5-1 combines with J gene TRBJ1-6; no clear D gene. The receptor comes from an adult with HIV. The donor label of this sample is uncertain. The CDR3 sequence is CASSLRQSTLKYNSPLHF. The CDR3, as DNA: TGCGCCAGCAGCTTAAGGCAGTCAACCTTAAAGTATAATTCACCCCTCCACTTT.